One and the same sample provided the 17 T cell receptor beta chains below, sequenced in a study of CD8+CD57+ T cells in acquired aplastic anemia (dated 2018 in TCRdb). This sample was sequenced with an Illumina HiSeq 2000. Profiling of TCR beta VDJ combinations and CDR3 sequences used genomic DNA as the template. The raw public reads went through TCRdb reprocessing: fastp at Q25, MiXCR clone calling, in-frame beta chains kept. All rows with the same CDR3 protein become a single entry with the most common DNA and genes. The table for this sample lists 160,000 or so distinct CDR3 sequences; 47% of them were counted only once. Roughly 3.1% of the sample rests with the top ten. Expansion of CD8+CD57+ cells had been shown by flow cytometry in the patients chosen for sequencing. Sequencing was performed on sorted CD4+, CD8+, or CD8+CD57+ T cells (not recorded which) from PBMCs. These receptors were taken from a human donor with aplastic anemia.

The chain links TRBV11-2 to TRBJ2-3, with TRBD2 identical over 9 bases. This CDR3 is built from 16 residues. The germline V gene has CDR1 SGHAT and CDR2 FQNNGV. V shed 5 bases and J 4 bases; nucleotides not matched to a gene: 10. The CDR3 region has the DNA TGTGCCAGCAGCCGTTCGATAGCGGGGGAACCAGATACGCAGTATTTT. Encoded protein: CASSRSIAGEPDTQYF.

Worth noting for this clonotype: A read error may explain this, as a much larger clone is one base away. The chain uses TRBV11-1 and TRBJ1-2; D gene unclear. CDR3 length: 12 residues. Per the germline V gene, CDR1 is SGHAT and CDR2 is FQDESV (reference sequence). This CDR3 reads CASSRSNCGYTF. The CDR3 DNA reads TGTGCCAGCAGCCGTTCAAACTGTGGCTACACCTTC.

Note on this clonotype: A much larger clonotype is one base distant, so this may be a read error. CDR3 nucleotide sequence: TGTGCCAGCAGCCAAGCTCGTGCGGGAACACTGTTTTTT. Protein: CASSQARAGTLFF. The chain employs TRBV4-2 and TRBJ1-4, with no clear D. Germline V gene lookup returns CDR1 LGHNA and CDR2 YNFKEQ. The CDR3 extends over 13 amino acids. V lost 1 base, J lost 13 bases, and 13 bases lay in between.

This clonotype was observed many times. This chain joins TRBV6-5 and TRBJ1-2, with D perhaps matching TRBD1 (5 bases). The V and J ends lost 4 bases and 5 bases respectively, with 11 bases between them. The V gene's germline CDR1 is MNHEY and CDR2 SVGAGI. This CDR3 contains 13 residues. The CDR3 spells CASSWGSGYGYTF. The CDR3 nucleotides read TGTGCCAGCAGTTGGGGCAGTGGATATGGCTACACCTTC.

This clonotype was counted at least ten times. V gene TRBV19 combines with J gene TRBJ1-4, with D possibly being TRBD1 (5 bases). Germline lookup yields CDR1 LNHDA and CDR2 SQIVND (reference sequence). The CDR3 has 16 residues. V was trimmed by 1 base and J by 0 bases, leaving 9 bases between them. In DNA, the CDR3 is TGTGCCAGTAGTATAGCCACGGGGGCAACTAATGAAAAACTGTTTTTT. Protein product: CASSIATGATNEKLFF.

The chain is built from TRBV6-4 and TRBJ1-1; a possible D gene is TRBD1 (5 bases). Germline lookup yields CDR1 MRHNA and CDR2 SNTAGT. Trimming cost V 6 bases and J 1 base, with 9 bases left between them. This CDR3 is built from 13 residues. The CDR3 is CASSARENTEAFF. CDR3 DNA: TGTGCCAGCAGCGCCAGGGAGAACACTGAAGCTTTCTTT.

Note on this clonotype: At one end, the junction sequence differs from germline, possibly due to a read error. The V and J genes are TRBV2 and TRBJ2-1; 15 bases line up with TRBD2. CDR1 is SNHLY, CDR2 FYNNEI, per germline. This CDR3 region has 15 residues. CDR3: CSSTGLAGGPGEQFF. CDR3 DNA sequence: TGTTCCAGCACTGGACTAGCGGGAGGGCCGGGTGAGCAGTTCTTC.

This clonotype was detected many times. The J gene is TRBJ1-6, the V gene TRBV18; no definite D call. V lost 4 bases to trimming and J lost 8 bases, with 9 bases between them. The CDR3 is 13 amino acids. The germline gives CDR1 KGHSH, CDR2 LQKENI. The CDR3 reads CASSQEMDSPLHF. CDR3 bases: TGTGCCAGCTCACAGGAAATGGATTCACCCCTCCACTTT.

This clonotype was counted a few times. Being one base from a much bigger clone, this may be a read error. A read error is likely, as this CDR3 ends without the conserved phenylalanine or tryptophan. The genes are TRBV20-1 and TRBJ1-3, with TRBD1 as a possible D gene (6 bases). The CDR3 loop spans 14 amino acids. The germline gives CDR1 DFQATT, CDR2 SNEGSKA (reference sequence). Trimming took off 0 bases at V and 4 bases at J, with 10 bases between the two ends. DNA for the CDR3: TGCAGTGCTAGAGAAGGGGGACTAGGAAACACCATATATTCT. Protein product: CSAREGGLGNTIYS.

This clonotype was counted ten times or more. This chain connects TRBV11-2 to TRBJ1-6; D is ambiguous. The length of the CDR3 is 16 residues. V was trimmed by 3 bases and J by 5 bases, leaving 14 bases between them. Germline CDR1 and CDR2: SGHAT and FQNNGV. The CDR3 DNA follows: TGTGCCAGCAGCTTCTTGCCCGGAGGCGATAATTCACCCCTCCACTTT. Protein product: CASSFLPGGDNSPLHF.

The chain is built from TRBV24-1 and TRBJ2-7; 7 bases agree with TRBD1. The CDR3 has 14 residues. CDR1 KGHDR and CDR2 SFDVKD come from the germline V gene. Trimming cost V 5 bases and J 3 bases; bases outside gene matches: 6. CDR3 sequence reads: CATSGGGAGYEQYF. The CDR3 coding sequence is TGTGCCACCAGTGGAGGGGGCGCGGGCTACGAGCAGTACTTC.

This clonotype has ten or more counts. The rearrangement joins TRBV10-3 to TRBJ2-3; 7 nucleotides align to TRBD1. The V segment lost 4 bases and the J segment 5 bases; nucleotides outside the gene matches: 3. Per the germline V gene, CDR1 is ENHRY and CDR2 is SYGVKD. This CDR3 has 13 residues. CDR3 sequence: CAISGQGEDTQYF. The DNA for the CDR3 is TGTGCCATCAGTGGGCAGGGGGAAGATACGCAGTATTTT.

The V call is TRBV24-1, the J call TRBJ1-2; D uncertain. This CDR3 region has 13 residues. The ends were cut back, 0 bases at V and 1 base at J, with 2 bases in the middle. The germline CDR1 and CDR2 sequences are KGHDR and SFDVKD. The CDR3 DNA sequence: TGTGCCACCAGTGATTTGGGTAACTATGGCTACACCTTC. Protein product: CATSDLGNYGYTF.

At least ten counts were recorded for this clonotype. The chain carries TRBV28 and TRBJ2-7; 12 bases are a match to TRBD2. The germline V gene has CDR1 MDHEN and CDR2 SYDVKM. The V gene end was trimmed by 8 bases and the J gene end by 4 bases; junction bases not matched to a gene: 9. This CDR3 region has 15 residues. The CDR3 nucleotides read TGTGCCAGCGGGAGACCGGGACTAGCGGGTTACGAGCAGTACTTC. Protein: CASGRPGLAGYEQYF.

The sample holds a few counts of this clonotype. The chain uses TRBV2 and TRBJ2-3, with D possibly being TRBD1 or TRBD2 (5 bases each). This CDR3 has 16 residues. CDR1 and CDR2 from the germline V gene are SNHLY and FYNNEI. Trimming took off 6 bases at V and 1 base at J, with 17 bases between the two ends. The DNA of the CDR3 is TGTGCCAGCAGACTCGACAGCGCCGGGGGCACAGATACGCAGTATTTT. It translates to CASRLDSAGGTDTQYF.

The rearrangement uses TRBV29-1 and TRBJ2-7; no firm D call. Per germline, CDR1 SQVTM and CDR2 ANQGSEA. The CDR3 is 10 residues long. The ends were cut back, 4 bases at V and 5 bases at J, with 6 bases in the middle. The CDR3 nucleotides are TGCAGCGTTGTTGTAGACGAGCAGTACTTC. Its protein is CSVVVDEQYF.

Worth noting for this clonotype: A much larger clonotype is one base distant, so this may be a read error. This rearrangement joins TRBV6-2 or TRBV6-3 to TRBJ2-1; 10 nucleotides match TRBD2. This CDR3 spans 16 amino acids. The germline V gene encodes CDR1 MNHEY and CDR2 SVGEGT. CDR3 in DNA: TGTGCCAGCAGTTACGAGGCTAGCGGGAGTGGAAATGAGCAGCTCTTC. Its translation is CASSYEASGSGNEQLF.